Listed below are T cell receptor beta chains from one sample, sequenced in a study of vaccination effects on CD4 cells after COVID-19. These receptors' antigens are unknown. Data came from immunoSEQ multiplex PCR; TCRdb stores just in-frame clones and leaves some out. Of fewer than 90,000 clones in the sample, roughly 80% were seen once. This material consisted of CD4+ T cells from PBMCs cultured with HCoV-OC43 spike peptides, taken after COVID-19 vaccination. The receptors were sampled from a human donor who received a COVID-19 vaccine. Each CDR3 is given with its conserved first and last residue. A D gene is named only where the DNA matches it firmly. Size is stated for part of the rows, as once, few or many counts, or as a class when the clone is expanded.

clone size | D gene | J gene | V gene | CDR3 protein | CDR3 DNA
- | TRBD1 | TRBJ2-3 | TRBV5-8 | CASPSRDSRTDTQYF | TGTGCCAGCCCGTCCCGGGACAGCCGCACAGATACGCAGTATTTT
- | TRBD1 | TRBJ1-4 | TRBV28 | CASSVDRVNEKLFF | TGTGCCAGCAGTGTCGACAGGGTGAATGAAAAACTGTTTTTT
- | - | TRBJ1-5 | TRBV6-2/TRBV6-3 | CASSYTGLQPQHF | TGTGCCAGCAGTTACACAGGATTGCAGCCCCAGCATTTT
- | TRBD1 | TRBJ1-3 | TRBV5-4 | CASSFRSGTGGNTIYF | TGTGCCAGCAGCTTTCGGTCCGGGACAGGGGGAAACACCATATATTTT
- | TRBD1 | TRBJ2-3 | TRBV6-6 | CASSRRGGGDTQYF | TGTGCCAGCAGCCGACGAGGGGGCGGAGATACGCAGTATTTT
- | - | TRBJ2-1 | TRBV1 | CTSWRGTSGESEQFF | TGCACCAGCTGGCGAGGGACTAGCGGGGAGAGTGAGCAGTTCTTC
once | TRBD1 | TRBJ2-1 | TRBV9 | CASSAIIGTGSEQFF | TGTGCCAGCAGCGCGATCATAGGGACAGGTAGTGAGCAGTTCTTC
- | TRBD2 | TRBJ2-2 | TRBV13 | CASSSWGAGGSTGELFF | TGTGCCAGCAGCTCCTGGGGAGCGGGGGGGTCCACCGGGGAGCTGTTTTTT
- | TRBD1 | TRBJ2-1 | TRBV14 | CASSQVTGGYNEQFF | TGTGCCAGCAGCCAAGTTACAGGGGGCTACAATGAGCAGTTCTTC
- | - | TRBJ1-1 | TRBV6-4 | CASSDNTGGNTEAFF | TGTGCCAGCAGTGATAACACGGGTGGGAACACTGAAGCTTTCTTT
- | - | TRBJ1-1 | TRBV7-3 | CASSLIGGANTEAFF | TGTGCCAGCAGCTTAATAGGTGGGGCCAACACTGAAGCTTTCTTT
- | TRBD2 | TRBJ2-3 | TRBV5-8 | CASLARGDGADTQYF | TGTGCCAGCCTCGCCCGGGGGGATGGGGCAGATACGCAGTATTTT
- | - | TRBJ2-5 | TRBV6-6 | CASSYLGGIKETQYF | TGTGCCAGCAGTTATCTCGGGGGAATAAAAGAGACCCAGTACTTC
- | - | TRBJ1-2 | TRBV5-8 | CASRYSWGGYGYTF | TGTGCCAGCAGATATAGCTGGGGCGGCTATGGCTACACCTTC
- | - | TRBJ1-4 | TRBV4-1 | CASSQGDHNEKLFF | TGCGCCAGCAGCCAAGGAGACCATAATGAAAAACTGTTTTTT
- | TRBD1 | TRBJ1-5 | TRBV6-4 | CASSGGGDREHQPQHF | TGTGCCAGCAGTGGGGGTGGGGACAGGGAGCATCAGCCCCAGCATTTT
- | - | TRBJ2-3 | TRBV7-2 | CASSTGTDTQYF | TGTGCCAGCAGCACTGGCACAGATACGCAGTATTTT
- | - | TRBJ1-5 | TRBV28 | CASSLLGRQHF | TGTGCCAGCAGTTTACTAGGCCGCCAGCATTTT
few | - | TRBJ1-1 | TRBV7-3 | CASSPGQNTEAFF | TGTGCCAGCAGCCCCGGACAGAACACTGAAGCTTTCTTT
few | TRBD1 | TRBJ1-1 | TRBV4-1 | CASSQVTTGALRTNTEAFF | TGCGCCAGCAGCCAAGTGACGACAGGGGCTCTTCGTACGAACACTGAAGCTTTCTTT
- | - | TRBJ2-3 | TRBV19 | CASSISRGDTDTQYF | TGTGCCAGTAGTATCTCGCGGGGCGACACAGATACGCAGTATTTT
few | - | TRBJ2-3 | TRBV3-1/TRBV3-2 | CASSQGTQTRDTQYF | TGTGCCAGCAGCCAAGGGACTCAAACTAGAGATACGCAGTATTTT
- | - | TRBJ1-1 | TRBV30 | CAWSVYRRQPGAFF | TGTGCCTGGAGTGTATACCGGAGGCAGCCGGGAGCTTTCTTT
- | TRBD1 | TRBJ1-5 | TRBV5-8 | CASSLEGALNQPQHF | TGTGCCAGCAGCTTGGAGGGGGCCCTCAATCAGCCCCAGCATTTT
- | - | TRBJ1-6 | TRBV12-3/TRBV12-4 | CASSLSNSPLHF | TGTGCCAGCAGTTTAAGTAATTCACCCCTCCACTTT
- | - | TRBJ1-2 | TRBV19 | CASSPTGVDGYTF | TGTGCCAGTAGTCCGACAGGAGTTGATGGCTACACCTTC
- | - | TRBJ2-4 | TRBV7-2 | CASSLGGTASKNIQYF | TGTGCCAGCAGCTTAGGAGGGACGGCAAGCAAAAACATTCAGTACTTC
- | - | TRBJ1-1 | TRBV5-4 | CASSFSVSNTEAFF | TGTGCCAGCAGCTTTTCGGTTAGCAACACTGAAGCTTTCTTT
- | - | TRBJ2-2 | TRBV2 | CASRTQRWANTGELFF | TGTGCCAGCAGAACCCAAAGGTGGGCGAACACCGGGGAGCTGTTTTTT
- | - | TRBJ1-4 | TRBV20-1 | CSASRNEKLFF | TGCAGTGCTAGTCGGAATGAAAAACTGTTTTTT
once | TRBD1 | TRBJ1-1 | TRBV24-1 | CATSDYRGGSTEAFF | TGTGCCACCAGTGATTACAGGGGAGGGAGCACTGAAGCTTTCTTT
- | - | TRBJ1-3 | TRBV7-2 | CASSPGLSGNTIYF | TGTGCCAGCAGCCCGGGACTTTCTGGAAACACCATATATTTT
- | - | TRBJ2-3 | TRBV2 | CASSPRAVWDTQYF | TGTGCCAGCAGCCCTCGAGCCGTTTGGGATACGCAGTATTTT
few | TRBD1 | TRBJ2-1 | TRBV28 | CASRIDRVKNEQFF | TGTGCCAGCAGGATTGACAGGGTCAAGAATGAGCAGTTCTTC
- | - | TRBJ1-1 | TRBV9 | CASSPGGSKNTEAFF | TGTGCCAGCAGCCCCGGGGGGAGCAAAAACACTGAAGCTTTCTTT
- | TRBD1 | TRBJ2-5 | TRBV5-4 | CASSLTATGGYATSQETQYF | TGTGCCAGCAGCCTCACGGCGACAGGGGGCTATGCCACCTCACAAGAGACCCAGTACTTC
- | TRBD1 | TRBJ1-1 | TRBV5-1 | CASSPLMWTGGFVTEAFF | TGCGCCAGCAGCCCCTTGATGTGGACAGGGGGGTTTGTCACTGAAGCTTTCTTT
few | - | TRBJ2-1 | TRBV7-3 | CASSLTPGYNEQFF | TGTGCCAGCAGCTTAACGCCAGGCTACAATGAGCAGTTCTTC
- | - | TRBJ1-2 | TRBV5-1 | CASSLVPVNYGYTF | TGCGCCAGCAGCTTGGTCCCCGTAAACTATGGCTACACCTTC
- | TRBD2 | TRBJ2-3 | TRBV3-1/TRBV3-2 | CASSLAGSYLSDTQYF | TGTGCCAGCAGCCTAGCGGGATCCTACCTTTCGGATACGCAGTATTTT
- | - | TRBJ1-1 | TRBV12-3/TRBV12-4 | CASSLVGVLGAFF | TGTGCCAGCAGTTTAGTAGGGGTTCTCGGAGCTTTCTTT
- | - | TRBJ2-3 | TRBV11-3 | CASSSSGDTQYF | TGTGCCAGCAGCTCATCTGGAGATACGCAGTATTTT
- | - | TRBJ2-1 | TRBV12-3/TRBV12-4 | CASSLTGYNEQFF | TGTGCCAGCAGTTTAACGGGCTACAATGAGCAGTTCTTC
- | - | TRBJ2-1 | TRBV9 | CASSVDPRLNEQFF | TGTGCCAGCAGCGTAGATCCTAGACTCAATGAGCAGTTCTTC
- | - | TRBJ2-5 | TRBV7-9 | CASSLASAVGETQYF | TGTGCCAGCAGCTTAGCGTCGGCGGTCGGGGAGACCCAGTACTTC
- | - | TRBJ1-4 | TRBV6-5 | CASSDSHGEKLFF | TGTGCCAGCAGTGACTCCCATGGTGAAAAACTGTTTTTT
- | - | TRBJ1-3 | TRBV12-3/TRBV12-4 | CASSVMGGNTIYF | TGTGCCAGCAGTGTAATGGGTGGAAACACCATATATTTT
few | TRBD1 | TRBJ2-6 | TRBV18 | CASSRQGAGGANVLTF | TGTGCCAGCTCGCGACAGGGGGCTGGTGGGGCCAACGTCCTGACTTTC
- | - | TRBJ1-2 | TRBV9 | CASSPSAGMDYGYTF | TGTGCCAGCAGCCCCTCGGCAGGGATGGACTATGGCTACACCTTC
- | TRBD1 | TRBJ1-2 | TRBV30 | CAWSYRGTGINYGYTF | TGTGCCTGGAGCTATAGAGGGACAGGGATTAACTATGGCTACACCTTC
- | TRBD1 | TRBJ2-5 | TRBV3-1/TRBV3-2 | CASTRDRGQETQYF | TGTGCCAGCACCCGGGACAGGGGGCAAGAGACCCAGTACTTC
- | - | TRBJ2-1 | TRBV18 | CASSPSWSLNDEQFF | TGTGCCAGCTCACCGTCCTGGAGCCTGAACGATGAGCAGTTCTTC
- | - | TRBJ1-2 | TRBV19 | CASSIVPAGSGGGYTF | TGTGCCAGTAGTATAGTCCCCGCCGGGAGCGGGGGTGGCTACACCTTC
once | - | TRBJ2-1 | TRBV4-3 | CASSQVQLTYNEQFF | TGCGCCAGCAGCCAAGTTCAGTTGACCTACAATGAGCAGTTCTTC
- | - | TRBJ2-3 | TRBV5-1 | CASSEGGNTDTQYF | TGCGCCAGCAGCGAGGGGGGGAACACAGATACGCAGTATTTT
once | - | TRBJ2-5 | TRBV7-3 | CASSPPGVGETQYF | TGTGCCAGCAGCCCTCCGGGGGTTGGAGAGACCCAGTACTTC
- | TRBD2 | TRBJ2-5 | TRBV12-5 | CASGFGRGVETQYF | TGTGCTAGTGGTTTCGGACGGGGGGTGGAGACCCAGTACTTC
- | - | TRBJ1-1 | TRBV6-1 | CASSELQGPNTEAFF | TGTGCCAGCAGTGAATTGCAGGGGCCAAACACTGAAGCTTTCTTT
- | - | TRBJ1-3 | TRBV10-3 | CAISESKGNTIYF | TGTGCCATCAGTGAGTCGAAAGGAAACACCATATATTTT